Each of the 25 T cell receptor beta chains below was sequenced from the same sample in a study of cytomegalovirus exposure and HLA in healthy donors. Clones were sequenced by immunoSEQ multiplex PCR, and TCRdb holds only the in-frame ones, with some missing. The data show 110,000 to 150,000 clones, 80% to 90% seen once. Sequencing was performed on PBMCs. The receptors stem from a man between 18 and 35 years old in good health and CMV-seronegative.

This chain connects TRBV6-5 to TRBJ2-7, with 8 bases aligning to TRBD1. The CDR3 loop spans 15 amino acids. V was pared by 2 bases and J by 1 base, with 4 bases of the junction left unmatched. CDR1 and CDR2 from the germline V gene are MNHEY and SVGAGI. The CDR3 nucleotides read TGTGCCAGCAGTTACGCCGGACAGGGATCCTACGAGCAGTACTTC. It is translated as CASSYAGQGSYEQYF.

The sample holds a few counts of this clone. CDR3 coding DNA: TGTGCCAGCAGTCCGGGGGGTTACGAGCAGTACTTC. The encoded protein is CASSPGGYEQYF. The V gene is TRBV9, the J gene TRBJ2-7; 7 nucleotides align to TRBD2. V shed 5 bases and J 4 bases; nucleotides not matched to a gene: 3. There are 12 residues in the CDR3. CDR1 and CDR2 from the germline V gene are SGDLS and YYNGEE.

This chain uses TRBV7-8 with TRBJ2-1; 11 nucleotides align to TRBD2. The V gene end was trimmed by 5 bases and the J gene end by 4 bases; junction bases not matched to a gene: 4. Germline V gene sequence: CDR1 SGHVS, CDR2 FQNEAQ. The CDR3 consists of 15 residues. CDR3 bases: TGTGCCAGCAGCCATACTAGCGGGAGTTACAATGAGCAGTTCTTC. Protein: CASSHTSGSYNEQFF.

The chain uses TRBV29-1 and TRBJ1-1, with D perhaps matching TRBD1 (5 bases). V lost 2 bases and J 2 bases, leaving 12 bases between the germline ends. CDR3 length: 14 residues. Germline V gene lookup returns CDR1 SQVTM and CDR2 ANQGSEA. The CDR3 region is CSVERAGLNTEAFF. In DNA form, the CDR3 reads TGCAGCGTTGAAAGGGCAGGGCTCAACACTGAAGCTTTCTTT. Combining the CDR3 with reference TRBV29-1 and TRBJ1-1 gives the whole variable domain SAVISQKPSRDICQRGTSLTIQCQVDSQVTMMFWYRQQPGQSLTLIATANQGSEATYESGFVIDKFPISRPNLTFSTLTVSNMSPEDSSIYLCSVERAGLNTEAFFGQGTRLTVV.

The V and J genes are TRBV28 and TRBJ1-4; D remains unclear. The ends were cut back, 7 bases at V and 4 bases at J, with 7 bases in the middle. The CDR3 length is 12 residues. The germline V gene has CDR1 MDHEN and CDR2 SYDVKM. The CDR3 spells CASTRLNEKLFF. In nucleotides, the CDR3 is TGTGCCAGCACCAGGCTTAATGAAAAACTGTTTTTT.

The V call is TRBV6-1, the J call TRBJ2-7; 8 nucleotides match TRBD1. This CDR3 is 14 amino acids long. Trimming cost V 11 bases and J 5 bases; bases outside gene matches: 14. Germline V gives CDR1 MNHNS, CDR2 SASEGT. The CDR3, as DNA: TGTGCCGCCGAGGCGACAGGGGTTAGCCACGAGCAGTACTTC. Protein sequence: CAAEATGVSHEQYF.

This clone was observed a handful of times. The chain combines TRBV7-2 with TRBJ2-3; 12 bases are a match to TRBD2. CDR1 and CDR2 (germline): SGHTA, FQGNSA. CDR3 length: 17 residues. Germline trimming cut 5 bases from V and 6 bases from J; bases unmatched to any gene: 12. The DNA of the CDR3 is TGTGCCAGCAGCCTCGCGCCTAGCGGGGGGGGACCGGATACGCAGTATTTT. Translated, it gives CASSLAPSGGGPDTQYF.

The chain uses TRBV29-1 and TRBJ2-1, with D perhaps TRBD2 (6 bases). Trimming took 3 bases from V and 0 from J, leaving 9 bases between them. This CDR3 region has 14 residues. CDR1 and CDR2 from the germline V gene are SQVTM and ANQGSEA. The DNA of the CDR3 is TGCAGCGTTGACCAACTAGCCTCCTACAATGAGCAGTTCTTC. This codes for CSVDQLASYNEQFF.

J is TRBJ1-1 and V is TRBV4-1; TRBD1 aligns across 7 bases. Germline CDR1 and CDR2: MGHRA and YSYEKL. CDR3 length: 14 residues. The ends lost 4 bases at V and 5 bases at J; junction bases unmatched: 7. The CDR3, as DNA: TGCGCCAGCAGCCTTAAACAGGGGAGGACTGAAGCTTTCTTT. It translates to CASSLKQGRTEAFF.

The rearrangement links TRBV27 to TRBJ1-1, with TRBD1 as a possible D gene (5 bases). This CDR3 comprises 16 residues. Looked up from germline, CDR1 is MNHEY and CDR2 is SMNVEV (reference sequence). V dropped 4 bases and J dropped 5 bases, with 20 bases sitting between them. The CDR3 DNA follows: TGTGCCAGCAGTTCCGGTGTAGGGGCCCTGGGGACTGAAGCTTTCTTT. The encoded protein is CASSSGVGALGTEAFF.

The chain carries TRBV7-6 and TRBJ2-2, with 7 bases matching TRBD2. V dropped 5 bases and J dropped 7; count of bases not matched to a gene: 4. The CDR3 loop spans 13 amino acids. From germline, CDR1 is SGHVS and CDR2 FNYEAQ. As DNA, the CDR3 is TGTGCCAGCAGCAAACTAGCGTTCGGGGAGCTGTTTTTT. Translated, it gives CASSKLAFGELFF.

This clone has only a few counts. The chain employs TRBV11-2 and TRBJ2-5; D possibly corresponds to TRBD1 (5 bases). The germline CDR1 and CDR2 sequences are SGHAT and FQNNGV. CDR3 length: 18 residues. With 0 bases removed from V and 1 base from J, the gap between germline ends came to 18 bases. The CDR3: CASSLETYIYQGQETQYF. The DNA of the CDR3 is TGTGCCAGCAGCTTAGAGACCTACATCTACCAGGGCCAAGAGACCCAGTACTTC.

This chain uses TRBV30 with TRBJ2-2; 13 nucleotides agree with TRBD2. Germline CDR1 and CDR2: GTSNPN and SVGIG (reference sequence). Germline trimming cut 0 bases from V and 7 bases from J; bases unmatched to any gene: 8. This CDR3 is 17 amino acids long. The CDR3 DNA reads TGTGCCTGGAGTGTGCTGGGACTAGCGGGGCGGGGCGGGGAGCTGTTTTTT. This sequence encodes CAWSVLGLAGRGGELFF.

This clone has just a few counts. The chain combines TRBV30 with TRBJ1-2, with 7 positions matching TRBD1. CDR1 and CDR2 from the germline V gene are GTSNPN and SVGIG (reference sequence). The J segment lost 7 bases and the V segment lost 2 bases, leaving 1 base of the junction unmatched. The CDR3 runs to 11 residues. The CDR3 coding sequence is TGTGCCTGGAGTACAGGGGTTGGCTACACCTTC. The encoded protein is CAWSTGVGYTF. Complete variable domain (other parts from reference TRBV30 and TRBJ1-2): SQTIHQWPATLVQPVGSPLSLECTVEGTSNPNLYWYRQAAGRGLQLLFYSVGIGQISSEVPQNLSASRPQDRQFILSSKKLLLSDSGFYLCAWSTGVGYTFGSGTRLTVV.

The V call is TRBV5-1, the J call TRBJ1-2; D remains unclear. V gave up 0 bases and J gave up 0 bases, with 12 bases separating them. The germline V gene has CDR1 SGHRS and CDR2 YFSETQ. The CDR3 extends over 16 amino acids. CDR3 sequence reads: CASSLAIGPANYGYTF. CDR3 DNA: TGCGCCAGCAGCTTGGCGATTGGTCCAGCTAACTATGGCTACACCTTC.

This clone was seen a single time. The chain uses TRBV6-1 and TRBJ1-5, with 8 bases lining up with TRBD1. The CDR3 spans 16 residues. V gave up 4 bases and J gave up 6 bases; unmatched junction bases: 11. Looked up from germline, CDR1 is MNHNS and CDR2 is SASEGT. This CDR3 reads CASSAYRTGRTQPQHF. The CDR3 DNA reads TGTGCCAGCAGTGCCTACCGGACAGGGAGGACTCAGCCCCAGCATTTT.

The table lists this clone with a count of one. V is TRBV6-5 and J is TRBJ2-5, with D possibly being TRBD2 (5 bases). CDR3 size: 13 residues. Germline V lookup: CDR1 MNHEY, CDR2 SVGAGI. The V gene lost 5 bases and the J gene lost 7 bases, with 14 bases spanning the gap. CDR3 region: CASSPSSWGTQYF. CDR3 DNA sequence: TGTGCCAGCAGTCCGTCTAGCTGGGGGACCCAGTACTTC.

This chain joins TRBV5-1 and TRBJ2-1; a weak D match, TRBD2 (5 bases). The CDR3 length is 13 residues. Germline loops: CDR1 SGHRS, CDR2 YFSETQ. Trimming cost V 8 bases and J 8 bases, with 17 bases left between them. The CDR3 DNA is TGCGCCAGTAAGGAGTCCACCGGGGATGAGCAGTTCTTC. Translation: CASKESTGDEQFF.

The chain links TRBV19 to TRBJ2-5; TRBD2 is a possible D gene (5 bases). This CDR3 has 15 residues. Germline assignment: CDR1 LNHDA and CDR2 SQIVND (reference sequence). Here the CDR3 reads CATMHWTGHQETQYF. CDR3 nucleotide sequence: TGTGCTACCATGCATTGGACTGGACACCAAGAGACCCAGTACTTC. Complete variable domain (other parts from reference TRBV19 and TRBJ2-5): DGGITQSPKYLFRKEGQNVTLSCEQNLNHDAMYWYRQDPGQGLRLIYYSQIVNDFQKGDIAEGYSVSREKKESFPLTVTSAQKNPTAFYLCATMHWTGHQETQYFGPGTRLLVL.

Written as DNA, the CDR3 is TGTGCCATCAGTGACCCACCGGAGGGGAACTATGGCTACACCTTC. Protein: CAISDPPEGNYGYTF. This rearrangement joins TRBV10-3 to TRBJ1-2; tentatively, D is TRBD1 (5 bases). Trimming removed 3 bases from V and 2 bases from J, with 13 bases in between. This CDR3 has 15 amino acids. Germline V gene data show CDR1 as ENHRY and CDR2 as SYGVKD.

The CDR3 sequence: CASSQQHRTGDYGYTF. The DNA of the CDR3 is TGTGCCAGCAGCCAACAACATCGGACAGGGGACTATGGCTACACCTTC. V is TRBV4-2 and J is TRBJ1-2; 9 bases are a match to TRBD1. Per the germline V gene, CDR1 is LGHNA and CDR2 is YNFKEQ. The CDR3 is 16 residues long. J gave up 3 bases and V 2 bases, and 7 bases lay outside the gene matches.

The V and J genes are TRBV19 and TRBJ1-1, with D perhaps TRBD1 (6 bases). Trimming pared 6 bases from V and 1 base from J, leaving 12 bases between. The CDR3 is made up of 14 amino acids. Per germline, CDR1 LNHDA and CDR2 SQIVND (reference sequence). The CDR3 spells CASRIQGRNTEAFF. In DNA, the CDR3 is TGTGCCAGTAGAATCCAGGGGAGGAACACTGAAGCTTTCTTT.

The rearrangement uses TRBV7-9 and TRBJ1-2; D is perhaps TRBD1 (5 bases). V lost 4 bases, J lost 4 bases, and 25 bases lay in between. This CDR3 region has 18 residues. Germline-derived CDR1 and CDR2 are SEHNR and FQNEAQ (reference sequence). CDR3 in DNA: TGTGCCAGCAGCTCGCCGGACACGGGGAGGGGATATGTCTATGGCTACACCTTC. This sequence encodes CASSSPDTGRGYVYGYTF.

The chain employs TRBV4-1 and TRBJ2-1, with a weak D call TRBD2 (7 bases). This CDR3 comprises 14 residues. Germline CDR1 MGHRA, CDR2 YSYEKL. The V and J ends lost 0 bases and 9 bases respectively, with 12 bases between them. The CDR3 DNA follows: TGCGCCAGCAGCCAAGAGGGGGGGGCAAGTGAGCAGTTCTTC. Protein: CASSQEGGASEQFF.

This chain joins TRBV19 and TRBJ1-2; the D gene is possibly TRBD1 (5 bases). V lost 4 bases, J lost 1 base, and 19 bases lay in between. CDR1 LNHDA and CDR2 SQIVND come from the germline V gene (reference sequence). The CDR3 has 17 amino acids. CDR3 in DNA: TGTGCCAGTAGTACGTCCAGAGTCACCAGGGTTAACTATGGCTACACCTTC. It is translated as CASSTSRVTRVNYGYTF.